The 6 T cell receptor beta chains below were found in one sample sequenced in a study of T cell responses to AZD1222 COVID-19 vaccine. Sequencing was performed with immunoSEQ multiplex PCR; in TCRdb, only in-frame clones are kept and a portion is missing. The sample holds around 120,000 clones; over 80% are singletons and the top ten take around 15%. This specimen was peripheral blood, taken on day 0 of AZD1222 vaccination. The receptors derive from an adult in good health.

V is TRBV4-3 and J is TRBJ1-4; the D gene is possibly TRBD1 (5 bases). This CDR3 has 16 amino acids. V dropped 0 bases and J dropped 3 bases, with 11 bases sitting between them. CDR1 and CDR2 from the germline V gene are LGHNA and YSLEER. The CDR3 sequence is CASSQDSGQSNEKLFF. As DNA, the CDR3 is TGCGCCAGCAGCCAAGATTCAGGGCAGTCTAATGAAAAACTGTTTTTT.

The table lists this clone with a count of one. The gene calls are TRBV29-1 and TRBJ2-5; weak D call: TRBD1 (6 bases). Trimming stripped 5 bases from V and 5 bases from J, with 9 bases between. This CDR3 is 11 amino acids long. Germline-derived CDR1 and CDR2 are SQVTM and ANQGSEA. The CDR3 region has the DNA TGCAGCGTTCTGCAGGGGGAGACCCAGTACTTC. Its protein product is CSVLQGETQYF.

The chain is built from TRBV4-1 and TRBJ1-3; TRBD1 matches at 9 bases. CDR1 and CDR2 (germline): MGHRA, YSYEKL. The CDR3 totals 16 residues. V lost 3 bases and J lost 3; bases outside the gene matches: 6. In nucleotides, the CDR3 is TGCGCCAGCAGCCAGCTACAGGGGGCTGTTGGAAACACCATATATTTT. Encoded protein: CASSQLQGAVGNTIYF.

The chain has TRBV4-1 and TRBJ1-1; 7 bases fit TRBD1. This CDR3 has 16 residues. The trim removed 1 base at V and 11 bases at J, leaving 16 bases unmatched. Germline values: CDR1 MGHRA, CDR2 YSYEKL. The chain's CDR3 is CASSQGIGVGAGGAFF. Here the CDR3 DNA reads TGCGCCAGCAGCCAAGGGATCGGCGTGGGGGCAGGGGGTGCTTTCTTT.

The chain joins TRBV27 to TRBJ2-5; 11 positions match TRBD1. Germline V gene sequence: CDR1 MNHEY, CDR2 SMNVEV (reference sequence). Trimming took 8 bases from V and 5 from J; bases not matched to a gene: 22. This CDR3 has 19 amino acids. The CDR3 sequence: CASRNTPRTGGAGWETQYF. DNA of the CDR3: TGTGCCAGCCGAAACACCCCCCGGACAGGGGGCGCAGGGTGGGAGACCCAGTACTTC.

This sequence joins TRBV6-2 or TRBV6-3 and TRBJ1-5, with no clear D. The CDR3 totals 14 residues. Germline V lookup: CDR1 MNHEY, CDR2 SVGEGT. Deletions cut 2 bases from V and 5 bases from J, with 10 bases between. The CDR3 DNA sequence: TGTGCCAGCAGTTACGTGTCAGAGGATCAGCCCCAGCATTTT. Its protein product is CASSYVSEDQPQHF.